One and the same sample provided the 26 T cell receptor beta chains below, sequenced in a study of blood T cells in healthy people across ages. Primers used in a second PCR of about 6 to 11 cycles were a sample-barcoded 5' primer and a J-beta primer mix. TCRdb ran MiXCR on the 5' RACE reads and lists one entry per CDR3 protein. Of 800,000 to 1,300,000 distinct CDR3 sequences listed, almost 25% were seen once; the top ten hold approximately 0.71%. The sample also formed part of further work on T cells of mothers and their children.

Sequencing input: blood. The origin of the receptors is a girl aged 2-10 years in good health.

V and J are TRBV5-5 and TRBJ2-7, with 8 bases lining up with TRBD2. Germline values: CDR1 SGHKS, CDR2 YYEKEE (reference sequence). J gave up 7 bases and V 3 bases, and 9 bases lay outside the gene matches. The CDR3 extends over 14 amino acids. The CDR3 reads CASSSRGGLGEQYF. The CDR3, as DNA: TGTGCCAGCAGCTCCCGGGGGGGCCTGGGGGAGCAGTACTTC. The full variable domain, completed using reference TRBV5-5 and TRBJ2-7, is DAGVTQSPTHLIKTRGQQVTLRCSPISGHKSVSWYQQVLGQGPQFIFQYYEKEERGRGNFPDRFSARQFPNYSSELNVNALLLGDSALYLCASSSRGGLGEQYFGPGTRLTVT.

The chain links TRBV2 to TRBJ2-1; D remains unclear. The CDR3 has 12 amino acids. The V end was cut by 7 bases, the J end by 7 bases, with 11 bases between. The V gene's germline CDR1 is SNHLY and CDR2 FYNNEI. CDR3 region: CASNPDWNEQFF. The DNA of the CDR3 is TGTGCCAGCAACCCCGATTGGAATGAGCAGTTCTTC. The variable domain in full, with the rest retrieved from reference TRBV2 and TRBJ2-1, is EPEVTQTPSHQVTQMGQEVILRCVPISNHLYFYWYRQILGQKVEFLVSFYNNEISEKSEIFDDQFSVERPDGSNFTLKIRSTKLEDSAMYFCASNPDWNEQFFGPGTRLTVL.

The chain links TRBV5-5 to TRBJ2-1; perhaps D is TRBD1 or TRBD2 (5 bases each). The CDR3 has 14 residues. With 4 bases removed from V and 9 bases from J, the gap between germline ends came to 17 bases. Germline CDR1 reads SGHKS; CDR2 reads YYEKEE (reference sequence). DNA for the CDR3: TGTGCCAGCAGCCCAGGGACCTCGGCGGTTGAGCAGTTCTTC. It codes for CASSPGTSAVEQFF.

This clonotype was counted only a few times. The V and J genes are TRBV5-1 and TRBJ2-5; 16 nucleotides line up with TRBD2. The J call may not be correct, given that the DNA end is closer to TRBJ2-1. The CDR3 runs to 20 residues. Germline V gene data show CDR1 as SGHRS and CDR2 as YFSETQ. For the CDR3, the DNA is TGCGCCAGCAGCTCCCCGGGACTAGCGGGAGGGTCCGGCCCCTACAATGAGCAGTTCTTC. This gives the protein CASSSPGLAGGSGPYNEQFF.

CDR3 sequence: CASSEARRGQETQYF. The DNA of the CDR3 is TGTGCCAGCAGTGAAGCGCGAAGGGGCCAAGAGACCCAGTACTTC. The chain joins TRBV2 to TRBJ2-5; perhaps TRBD1 as D (5 bases). This CDR3 region has 15 residues. Germline V CDR1 and CDR2: SNHLY, FYNNEI. Trimming took off 0 bases at V and 1 base at J, with 9 bases between the two ends.

The chain employs TRBV5-1 and TRBJ1-1, with TRBD1 as a possible D gene (6 bases). Trimming left V 4 bases short and J 4 bases short, with 26 bases between. Looked up from germline, CDR1 is SGHRS and CDR2 is YFSETQ. CDR3 length equals 18 residues. The CDR3: CASSGGGRGFLEGTEAFF. CDR3 bases: TGCGCCAGCAGCGGGGGAGGCAGGGGTTTCTTGGAAGGCACTGAAGCTTTCTTT.

The rearrangement links TRBV29-1 to TRBJ2-5, with D tentatively TRBD1 (5 bases). There are 13 residues in the CDR3. V lost 4 bases and J 4 bases, leaving 13 bases between the germline ends. Germline CDR1 and CDR2: SQVTM and ANQGSEA. The CDR3 nucleotides are TGCAGCGTTGTGTGGCAGGGTTTAGAGACCCAGTACTTC. Its protein is CSVVWQGLETQYF.

The chain couples TRBV20-1 to TRBJ2-1, with D unresolved. The J call could be wrong; TRBJ2-5 is a better fit for the DNA end. CDR1 DFQATT and CDR2 SNEGSKA come from the germline V gene (reference sequence). CDR3 length equals 11 residues. The CDR3 region has the DNA TGCAGTGCCAACTATGGAGAGACCCAGTACTTC. Translating it yields CSANYGETQYF.

There are a few counts of this clonotype. The chain combines TRBV28 with TRBJ2-3; weak D call: TRBD2 (6 bases). The V gene lost 5 bases and the J gene lost 6 bases, with 12 bases spanning the gap. Germline V gene lookup returns CDR1 MDHEN and CDR2 SYDVKM. This CDR3 is built from 13 residues. The CDR3 protein is CASSGDLFDTQYF. The CDR3 DNA reads TGTGCCAGCAGTGGGGACTTATTCGATACGCAGTATTTT.

The V and J genes are TRBV6-2 or TRBV6-3 and TRBJ2-2; D might be TRBD2 (6 bases). This CDR3 is 16 amino acids long. With 6 bases removed from V and 2 bases from J, the gap between germline ends came to 16 bases. Per germline, CDR1 MNHEY and CDR2 SVGEGT. The CDR3: CASSPSGQTNTGELFF. CDR3 coding DNA: TGTGCCAGCAGCCCGAGCGGGCAGACCAACACCGGGGAGCTGTTTTTT.

The V gene is TRBV7-2, the J gene TRBJ2-5; TRBD1 matches at 7 bases. CDR3 length equals 15 residues. The V gene's germline CDR1 is SGHTA and CDR2 FQGNSA. J gave up 5 bases and V 5 bases, and 11 bases lay outside the gene matches. CDR3 sequence reads: CASSRNRGSLETQYF. In DNA form, the CDR3 reads TGTGCCAGCAGCCGGAACAGGGGTAGTTTGGAGACCCAGTACTTC.

The chain employs TRBV6-1 and TRBJ1-1; D not certain. Trimming shortened V by 2 bases and J by 0 bases, and 13 bases separated the two germline ends. The CDR3 runs 16 residues. Germline V gives CDR1 MNHNS, CDR2 SASEGT. CDR3 sequence reads: CASSENYWEMNTEAFF. The CDR3 bases are TGTGCCAGCAGTGAAAATTATTGGGAGATGAACACTGAAGCTTTCTTT.

The chain carries TRBV12-5 and TRBJ1-2; D not resolved. This CDR3 has 13 amino acids. The germline V and J ends were trimmed by 1 base and 4 bases, with 7 bases remaining between them. CDR1 LGHNT and CDR2 FRNRAP come from the germline V gene. CDR3 sequence: CASGLEVGYGYTF. CDR3 DNA: TGTGCTAGTGGTTTGGAGGTGGGCTATGGCTACACCTTC. The complete variable domain, with remaining parts taken from reference TRBV12-5 and TRBJ1-2, reads DARVTQTPRHKVTEMGQEVTMRCQPILGHNTVFWYRQTMMQGLELLAYFRNRAPLDDSGMPKDRFSAEMPDATLATLKIQPSEPRDSAVYFCASGLEVGYGYTFGSGTRLTVV.

The chain uses TRBV3-1 and TRBJ1-1; TRBD1 might be the D (5 bases). Trimming stripped 10 bases from V and 4 bases from J, with 13 bases between. Germline V gene data show CDR1 as LGHDT and CDR2 as YNNKEL (reference sequence). The CDR3 length is 12 residues. CDR3 nucleotide sequence: TGTGCCACCTCGAGGGGAGGCACTGAAGCTTTCTTT. Protein product: CATSRGGTEAFF.

V is TRBV29-1 and J is TRBJ2-2; 11 positions match TRBD1. The CDR3 is made up of 17 amino acids. V was pared by 7 bases and J by 6 bases, with 16 bases of the junction left unmatched. CDR1 is SQVTM and CDR2 is ANQGSEA in the germline V gene. The chain's CDR3 is CSARGQGATLNAGELFF. In DNA, the CDR3 is TGCAGCGCCCGAGGACAGGGGGCTACCCTGAATGCCGGGGAGCTGTTTTTT.

The chain has TRBV7-9 and TRBJ2-2, with D uncertain. The ends were cut back, 5 bases at V and 0 bases at J, with 13 bases in the middle. The CDR3 spans 16 residues. Germline V lookup: CDR1 SEHNR, CDR2 FQNEAQ (reference sequence). The CDR3 reads CASSMWTDSNTGELFF. The CDR3 nucleotides are TGTGCCAGCAGCATGTGGACGGATTCGAACACCGGGGAGCTGTTTTTT.

The rearrangement links TRBV5-1 to TRBJ2-1; 8 bases are a match to TRBD1. CDR3 size: 16 residues. J gave up 1 base and V 5 bases, and 8 bases lay outside the gene matches. CDR1 SGHRS and CDR2 YFSETQ come from the germline V gene. CDR3 nucleotides: TGCGCCAGCAGTTTGACAGGGGACATGTCCTACAATGAGCAGTTCTTC. Translating gives CASSLTGDMSYNEQFF.

The chain uses TRBV10-3 and TRBJ2-2; D not resolved. V dropped 3 bases and J dropped 4 bases, with 3 bases sitting between them. CDR1 is ENHRY, CDR2 SYGVKD, per germline. The CDR3 runs to 12 residues. This CDR3 is CAISDGTGELFF. The CDR3, as DNA: TGTGCCATCAGTGATGGCACCGGGGAGCTGTTTTTT.

This clonotype was counted many times. The chain is built from TRBV29-1 and TRBJ2-7; 10 nucleotides line up with TRBD1. The V gene's germline CDR1 is SQVTM and CDR2 ANQGSEA. The CDR3 consists of 14 residues. V shed 6 bases and J 3 bases; nucleotides not matched to a gene: 8. CDR3 sequence (DNA): TGCAGCGTAGTCCCGGGACAGGGGCGCTACGAGCAGTACTTC. It specifies CSVVPGQGRYEQYF.

This clonotype was found a few times. The conserved closing phenylalanine or tryptophan is absent in this CDR3, likely reflecting a read error. This chain links TRBV6-5 with TRBJ2-4; 7 positions match TRBD1. This CDR3 contains 14 residues. Trimming at V came to 6 bases and at J to 6 bases, leaving 8 bases not matched to a gene. The germline CDR1 and CDR2 sequences are MNHEY and SVGAGI. CDR3 nucleotide sequence: TGTGCCAGCAGCCCCGACAGGGACCGAAACATTCAGTACCTC. This gives the protein CASSPDRDRNIQYL.

There are many counts of this clonotype. The chain has TRBV7-3 and TRBJ2-3; D unresolved. Germline lookup yields CDR1 SGHTA and CDR2 FQGTGA. The ends were cut back, 1 base at V and 6 bases at J, with 8 bases in the middle. This CDR3 is 13 amino acids long. CDR3 in amino acids: CASSLNGGDTQYF. CDR3 DNA: TGTGCCAGCAGCTTAAATGGTGGCGATACGCAGTATTTT.

The rearrangement links TRBV6-1 to TRBJ2-7, with unresolved D. The ends were cut back, 3 bases at V and 4 bases at J, with 10 bases in the middle. Per germline, CDR1 MNHNS and CDR2 SASEGT. The CDR3 runs 13 residues. CDR3 nucleotides: TGTGCCAGCAGTGAGTCCCCGTCATACGAGCAGTACTTC. It is translated as CASSESPSYEQYF.

V usage is TRBV25-1 and J usage is TRBJ1-3; D not resolved. Germline V gives CDR1 MGHDK, CDR2 SYGVNS. The CDR3 extends over 14 amino acids. V shed 3 bases and J shed 0 bases, with 6 bases lying between them. The CDR3 here is CASSDPGSGNTIYF. The DNA of the CDR3 is TGTGCCAGCAGTGATCCAGGCTCTGGAAACACCATATATTTT.

This clonotype has a handful of counts. This chain links TRBV7-2 with TRBJ2-7; perhaps TRBD2 as D (9 bases). V dropped 5 bases and J dropped 2 bases, with 16 bases sitting between them. In germline, CDR1 is SGHTA, CDR2 FQGNSA. The CDR3 is 15 residues long. CDR3 in amino acids: CASSPGGGGAYEQYF. CDR3 nucleotides: TGTGCCAGCAGCCCAGGGGGCGGGGGGGCCTACGAGCAGTACTTC.

This clonotype appeared a few times. The chain links TRBV4-2 to TRBJ2-5; 9 bases are shared with TRBD1. Germline V gene sequence: CDR1 LGHNA, CDR2 YNFKEQ. Trimming cost V 0 bases and J 13 bases; bases outside gene matches: 6. There are 13 residues in the CDR3. For the CDR3, the DNA is TGTGCCAGCAGCCAAGATCCGGGACAGGGTGTGTACTTC. Its translation is CASSQDPGQGVYF.

The chain uses TRBV6-2 or TRBV6-3 and TRBJ2-3; 7 positions match TRBD2. V lost 7 bases to trimming and J lost 2 bases; unmatched junction nucleotides: 3. The CDR3 consists of 13 residues. Per the germline V gene, CDR1 is MNHEY and CDR2 is SVGEGT. The DNA of the CDR3 is TGTGCCAGCAATCGGGAGGTCACAGATACGCAGTATTTT. Translating it yields CASNREVTDTQYF.